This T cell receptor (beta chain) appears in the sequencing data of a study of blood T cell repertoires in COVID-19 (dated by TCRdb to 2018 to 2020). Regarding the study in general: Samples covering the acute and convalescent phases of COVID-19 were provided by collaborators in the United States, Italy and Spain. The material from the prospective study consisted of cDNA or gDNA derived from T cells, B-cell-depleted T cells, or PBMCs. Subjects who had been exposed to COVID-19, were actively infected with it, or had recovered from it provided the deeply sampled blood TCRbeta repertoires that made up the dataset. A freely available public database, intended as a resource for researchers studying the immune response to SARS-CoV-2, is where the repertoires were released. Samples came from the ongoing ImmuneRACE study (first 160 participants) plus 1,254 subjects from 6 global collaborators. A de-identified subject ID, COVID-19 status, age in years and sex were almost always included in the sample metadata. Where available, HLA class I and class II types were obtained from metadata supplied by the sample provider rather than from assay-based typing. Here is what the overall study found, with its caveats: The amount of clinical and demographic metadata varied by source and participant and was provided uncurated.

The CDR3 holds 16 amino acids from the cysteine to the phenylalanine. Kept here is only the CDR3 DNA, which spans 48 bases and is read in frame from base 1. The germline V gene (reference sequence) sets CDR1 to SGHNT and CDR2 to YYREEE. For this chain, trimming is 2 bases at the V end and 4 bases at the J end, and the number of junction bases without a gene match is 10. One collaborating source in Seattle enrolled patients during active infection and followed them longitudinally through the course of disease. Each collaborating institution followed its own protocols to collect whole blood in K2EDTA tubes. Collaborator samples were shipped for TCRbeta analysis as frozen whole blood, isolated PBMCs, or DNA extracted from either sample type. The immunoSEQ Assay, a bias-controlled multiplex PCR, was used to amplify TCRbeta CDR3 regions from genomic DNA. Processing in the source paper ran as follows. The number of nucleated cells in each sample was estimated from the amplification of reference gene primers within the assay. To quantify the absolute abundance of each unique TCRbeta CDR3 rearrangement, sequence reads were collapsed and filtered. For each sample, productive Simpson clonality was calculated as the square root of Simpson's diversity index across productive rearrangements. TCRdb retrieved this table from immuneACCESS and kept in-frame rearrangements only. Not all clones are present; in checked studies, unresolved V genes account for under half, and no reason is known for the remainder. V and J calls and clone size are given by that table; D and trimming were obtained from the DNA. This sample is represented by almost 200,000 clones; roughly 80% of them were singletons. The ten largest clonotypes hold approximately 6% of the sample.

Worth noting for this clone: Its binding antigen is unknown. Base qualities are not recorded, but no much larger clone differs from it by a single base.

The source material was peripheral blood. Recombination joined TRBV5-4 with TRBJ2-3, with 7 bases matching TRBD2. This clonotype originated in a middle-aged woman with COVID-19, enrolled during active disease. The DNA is TGTGCCAGCAGCTTTCTTGTGGGAGGGAGTCCAGATACGCAGTATTTT. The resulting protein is CASSFLVGGSPDTQYF.